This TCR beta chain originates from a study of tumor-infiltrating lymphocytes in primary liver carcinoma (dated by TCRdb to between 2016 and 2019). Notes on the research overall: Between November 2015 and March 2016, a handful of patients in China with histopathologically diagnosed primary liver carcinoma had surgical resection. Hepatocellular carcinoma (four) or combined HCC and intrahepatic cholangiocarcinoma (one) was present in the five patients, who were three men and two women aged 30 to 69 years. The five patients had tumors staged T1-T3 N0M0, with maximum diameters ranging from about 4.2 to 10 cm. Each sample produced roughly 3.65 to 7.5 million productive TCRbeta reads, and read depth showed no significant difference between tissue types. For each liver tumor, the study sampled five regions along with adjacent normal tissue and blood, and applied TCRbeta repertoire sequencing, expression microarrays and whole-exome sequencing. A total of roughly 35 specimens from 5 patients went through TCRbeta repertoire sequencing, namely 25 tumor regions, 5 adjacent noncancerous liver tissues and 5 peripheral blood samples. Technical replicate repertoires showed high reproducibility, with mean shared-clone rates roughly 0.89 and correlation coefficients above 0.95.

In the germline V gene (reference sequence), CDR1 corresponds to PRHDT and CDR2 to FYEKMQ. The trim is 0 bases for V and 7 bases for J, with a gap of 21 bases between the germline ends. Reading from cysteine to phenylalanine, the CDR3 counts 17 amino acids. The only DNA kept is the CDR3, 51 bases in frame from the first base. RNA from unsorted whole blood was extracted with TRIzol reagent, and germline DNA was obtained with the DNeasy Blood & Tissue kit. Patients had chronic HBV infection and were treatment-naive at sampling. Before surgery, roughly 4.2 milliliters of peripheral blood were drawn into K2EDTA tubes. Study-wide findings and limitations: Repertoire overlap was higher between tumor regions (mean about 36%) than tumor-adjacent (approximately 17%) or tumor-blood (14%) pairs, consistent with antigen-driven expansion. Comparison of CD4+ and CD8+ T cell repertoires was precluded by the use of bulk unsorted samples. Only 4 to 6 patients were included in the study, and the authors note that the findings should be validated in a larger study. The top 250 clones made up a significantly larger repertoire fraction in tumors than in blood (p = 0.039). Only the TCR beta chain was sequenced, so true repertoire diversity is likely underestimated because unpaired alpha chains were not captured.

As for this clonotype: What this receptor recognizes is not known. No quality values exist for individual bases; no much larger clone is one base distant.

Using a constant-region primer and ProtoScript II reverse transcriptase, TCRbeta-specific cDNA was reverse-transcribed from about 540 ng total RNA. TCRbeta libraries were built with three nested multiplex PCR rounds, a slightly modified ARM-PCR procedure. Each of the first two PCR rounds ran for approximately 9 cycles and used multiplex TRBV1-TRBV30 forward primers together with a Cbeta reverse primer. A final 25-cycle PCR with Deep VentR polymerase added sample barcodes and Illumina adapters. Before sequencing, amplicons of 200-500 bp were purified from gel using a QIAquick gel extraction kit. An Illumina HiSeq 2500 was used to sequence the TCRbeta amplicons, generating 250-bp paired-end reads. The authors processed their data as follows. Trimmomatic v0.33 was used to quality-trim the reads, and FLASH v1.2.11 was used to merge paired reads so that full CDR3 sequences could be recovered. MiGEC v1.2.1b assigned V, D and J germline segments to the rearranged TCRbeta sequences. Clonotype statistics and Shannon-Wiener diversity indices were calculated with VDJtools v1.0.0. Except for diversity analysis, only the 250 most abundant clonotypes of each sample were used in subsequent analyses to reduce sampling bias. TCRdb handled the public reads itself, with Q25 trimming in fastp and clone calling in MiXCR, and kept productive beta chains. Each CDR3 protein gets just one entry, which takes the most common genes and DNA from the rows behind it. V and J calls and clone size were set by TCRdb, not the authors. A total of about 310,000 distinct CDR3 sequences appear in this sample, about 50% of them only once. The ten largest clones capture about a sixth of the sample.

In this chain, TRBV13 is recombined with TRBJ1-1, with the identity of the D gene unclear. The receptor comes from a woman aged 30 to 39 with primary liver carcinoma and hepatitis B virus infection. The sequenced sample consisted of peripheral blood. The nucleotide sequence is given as TGTGCCAGCAGCTTAGGAGGGTTTGGTATTGGTGTCAATGAAGCTTTCTTT. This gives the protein CASSLGGFGIGVNEAFF.